These T cell receptor beta chains were read from a single sample in a study of T cell responses to AZD1222 COVID-19 vaccine. Clones were sequenced by immunoSEQ multiplex PCR, and TCRdb holds only the in-frame ones, with some missing. This table holds under 200,000 clones, around 90% found once. The specimen comprised peripheral blood, sampled 28 days after the second dose of the MenACWY control vaccine. These receptors came from an adult who received the MenACWY meningococcal vaccine as a control. CDR3s include the opening cysteine and the closing phenylalanine or tryptophan. The D gene is left open where the match is weak. Rows give clone size only sometimes, using once, few, many, or a class for an expanded clone.

>TRBD1|NA|TRBV9|TRBJ1-4
CASSERGTGTNEKLFF
TGTGCCAGCAGCGAGCGAGGGACAGGAACAAATGAAAAACTGTTTTTT
>TRBD2|NA|TRBV3-1/TRBV3-2|TRBJ2-4
CASSQATSAMKDF
TGTGCCAGCAGCCAAGCGACTAGCGCCATGAAGGACTTC
>NA|NA|TRBV5-1|TRBJ2-1
CASSLSRTPGDNEQFF
TGCGCCAGCAGCTTGAGCAGGACACCGGGCGACAATGAGCAGTTCTTC
>NA|NA|TRBV11-3|TRBJ2-7
CASSGSEDEQYF
TGTGCCAGCAGCGGAAGCGAAGACGAGCAGTACTTC
>TRBD1|NA|TRBV19|TRBJ1-1
CATQRGQAFF
TGTGCCACTCAGAGGGGGCAGGCTTTCTTT
>TRBD1|NA|TRBV5-1|TRBJ1-1
CASSLIQGAGNTEAFF
TGCGCCAGCAGCCTAATTCAGGGGGCGGGGAACACTGAAGCTTTCTTT
>NA|few|TRBV28|TRBJ1-4
CASSGPAWNEKLFF
TGTGCCAGCAGTGGACCGGCTTGGAATGAAAAACTGTTTTTT
>TRBD1|NA|TRBV5-1|TRBJ1-1
CASSLGGQQGRAFF
TGCGCCAGCAGCTTGGGGGGACAGCAGGGGAGAGCTTTCTTT
>NA|NA|TRBV7-8|TRBJ2-1
CASSLEDRPRGQFF
TGTGCCAGCAGCTTAGAGGACCGTCCCCGGGGGCAGTTCTTC
>NA|NA|TRBV7-9|TRBJ1-5
CASSFALGGEDTQHF
TGTGCCAGCAGCTTTGCCCTCGGGGGGGAAGATACCCAGCATTTT
>NA|NA|TRBV7-2|TRBJ2-3
CASSLGGENEDTQYF
TGTGCCAGCAGCTTAGGGGGGGAGAATGAAGATACGCAGTATTTT